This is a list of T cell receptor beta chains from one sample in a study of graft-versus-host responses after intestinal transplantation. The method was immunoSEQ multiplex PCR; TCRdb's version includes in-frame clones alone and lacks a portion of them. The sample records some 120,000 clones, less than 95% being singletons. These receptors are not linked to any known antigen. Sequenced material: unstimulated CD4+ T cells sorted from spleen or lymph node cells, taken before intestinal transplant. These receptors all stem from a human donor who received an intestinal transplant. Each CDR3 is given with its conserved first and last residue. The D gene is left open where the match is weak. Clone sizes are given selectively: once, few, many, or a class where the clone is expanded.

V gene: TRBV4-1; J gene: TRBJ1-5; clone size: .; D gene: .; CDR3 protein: CASSQDGDLYSNQPQHF; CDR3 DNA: TGCGCCAGCAGCCAAGATGGGGACTTGTATAGCAATCAGCCCCAGCATTTT
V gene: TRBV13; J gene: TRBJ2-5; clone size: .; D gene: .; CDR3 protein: CASSFQETGLGTQYF; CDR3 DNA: TGTGCCAGCAGCTTTCAAGAGACGGGACTTGGGACCCAGTACTTC
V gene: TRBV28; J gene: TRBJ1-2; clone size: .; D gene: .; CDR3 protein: CASANYGYTF; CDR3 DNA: TGTGCCAGCGCGAACTATGGCTACACCTTC
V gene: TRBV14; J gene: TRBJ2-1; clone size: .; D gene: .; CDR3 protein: CASSHRAYYAQFF; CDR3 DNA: TGTGCCAGCAGCCACAGGGCCTACTACGCGCAGTTCTTC
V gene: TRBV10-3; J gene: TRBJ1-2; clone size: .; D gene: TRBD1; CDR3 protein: CAISETGGSIYGYTF; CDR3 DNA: TGTGCCATCAGTGAGACAGGGGGCAGTATCTATGGCTACACCTTC
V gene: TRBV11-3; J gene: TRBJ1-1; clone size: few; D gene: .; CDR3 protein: CASSRGYTEAFF; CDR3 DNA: TGTGCCAGCAGCCGGGGGTACACTGAAGCTTTCTTT
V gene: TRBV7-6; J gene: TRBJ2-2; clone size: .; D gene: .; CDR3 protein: CASILGGAPNTGELFF; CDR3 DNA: TGTGCCAGCATTTTAGGGGGGGCCCCGAACACCGGGGAGCTGTTTTTT
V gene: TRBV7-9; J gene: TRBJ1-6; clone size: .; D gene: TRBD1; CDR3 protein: CASSLRQGDNSPLHF; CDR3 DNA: TGTGCCAGCAGCTTGCGACAGGGGGATAATTCACCCCTCCACTTT
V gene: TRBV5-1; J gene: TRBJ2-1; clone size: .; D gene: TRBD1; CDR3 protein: CASSSNTGVYEQFF; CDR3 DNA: TGCGCCAGCAGCTCTAATACAGGGGTATATGAGCAGTTCTTC
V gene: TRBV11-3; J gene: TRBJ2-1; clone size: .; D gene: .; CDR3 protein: CASSLDLASYNEQFF; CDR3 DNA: TGTGCCAGCAGCTTAGATCTGGCCTCCTACAATGAGCAGTTCTTC
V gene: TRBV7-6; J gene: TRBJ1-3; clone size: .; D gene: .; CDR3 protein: CASSLARGGPSHSGNTIYF; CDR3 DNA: TGTGCCAGCAGCTTAGCTAGGGGGGGACCTTCGCACTCTGGAAACACCATATATTTT
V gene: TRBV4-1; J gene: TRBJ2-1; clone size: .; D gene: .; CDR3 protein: CASSRGNEQFF; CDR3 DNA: TGCGCCAGCAGCCGAGGCAATGAGCAGTTCTTC
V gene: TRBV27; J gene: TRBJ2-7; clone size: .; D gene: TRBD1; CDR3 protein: CASSFSDRGYEQYF; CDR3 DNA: TGTGCCAGCAGTTTTTCGGACAGGGGATACGAGCAGTACTTC
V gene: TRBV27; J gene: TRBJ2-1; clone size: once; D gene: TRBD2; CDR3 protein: CASSFRLAGVFEQFF; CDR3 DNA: TGTGCCAGCAGTTTCCGACTAGCGGGAGTTTTTGAGCAGTTCTTC
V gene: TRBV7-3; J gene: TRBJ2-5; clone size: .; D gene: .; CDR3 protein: CASSRTMRETQYF; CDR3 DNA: TGTGCCAGCAGCCGAACGATGAGGGAGACCCAGTACTTC
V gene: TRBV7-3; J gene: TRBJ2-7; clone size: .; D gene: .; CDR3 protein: CASSLNSGEQYF; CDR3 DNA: TGTGCCAGCAGCTTAAACTCAGGCGAGCAGTACTTC
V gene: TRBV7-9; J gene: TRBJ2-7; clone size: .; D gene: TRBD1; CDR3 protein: CASNPPGGPNRFDPYEQYF; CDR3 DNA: TGTGCCAGCAACCCTCCAGGGGGCCCCAACCGGTTCGATCCATACGAGCAGTACTTC
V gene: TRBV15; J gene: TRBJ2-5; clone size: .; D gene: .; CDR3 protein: CATTIGYMQETQYF; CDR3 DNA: TGTGCCACCACCATCGGGTACATGCAAGAGACCCAGTACTTC
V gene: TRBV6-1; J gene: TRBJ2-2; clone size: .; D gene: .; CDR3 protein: CASSIQFTGELFF; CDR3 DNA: TGTGCCAGCAGTATACAGTTCACCGGGGAGCTGTTTTTT
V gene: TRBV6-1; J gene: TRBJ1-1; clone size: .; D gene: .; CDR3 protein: CASSGGVTEAFF; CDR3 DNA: TGTGCCAGCAGCGGAGGGGTCACTGAAGCTTTCTTT
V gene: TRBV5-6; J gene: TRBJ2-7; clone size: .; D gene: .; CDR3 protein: CASSLRRVYEQYF; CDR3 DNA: TGTGCCAGCAGCTTGAGGAGGGTCTACGAGCAGTACTTC
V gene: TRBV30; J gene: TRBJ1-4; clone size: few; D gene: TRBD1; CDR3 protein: CAWTGGEKLFF; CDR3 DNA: TGTGCCTGGACAGGGGGCGAAAAACTGTTTTTT
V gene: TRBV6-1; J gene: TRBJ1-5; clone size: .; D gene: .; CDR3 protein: CASSVMGAGQPQHF; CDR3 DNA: TGTGCCAGCAGTGTTATGGGGGCGGGTCAGCCCCAGCATTTT
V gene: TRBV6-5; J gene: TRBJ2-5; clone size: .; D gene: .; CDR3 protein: CASSFDTSLGETQYF; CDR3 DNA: TGTGCCAGCAGTTTCGACACTAGCTTGGGGGAGACCCAGTACTTC
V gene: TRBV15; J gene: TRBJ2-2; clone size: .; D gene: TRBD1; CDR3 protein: CATSRNQGALGTGELFF; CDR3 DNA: TGTGCCACCAGCAGAAATCAGGGGGCCCTAGGCACCGGGGAGCTGTTTTTT
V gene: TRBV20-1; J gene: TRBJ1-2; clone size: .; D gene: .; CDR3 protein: CSAKGPGYTF; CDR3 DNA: TGCAGTGCTAAGGGGCCAGGCTACACCTTC
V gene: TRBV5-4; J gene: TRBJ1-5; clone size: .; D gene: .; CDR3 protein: CASSRDPQGNQPQHF; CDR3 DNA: TGTGCCAGCAGCAGAGACCCGCAGGGCAATCAGCCCCAGCATTTT
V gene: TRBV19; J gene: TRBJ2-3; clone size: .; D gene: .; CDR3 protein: CATGPGYTTDTQYF; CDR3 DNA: TGTGCCACCGGTCCGGGGTATACCACAGATACGCAGTATTTT
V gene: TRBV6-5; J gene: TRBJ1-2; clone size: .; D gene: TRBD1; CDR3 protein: CASSWDRAGYTF; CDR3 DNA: TGTGCCAGCAGTTGGGACAGGGCTGGCTACACCTTC
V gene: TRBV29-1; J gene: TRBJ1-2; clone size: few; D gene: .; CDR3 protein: CSVSRGTNYGYTF; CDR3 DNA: TGCAGCGTTAGTCGGGGTACCAACTATGGCTACACCTTC
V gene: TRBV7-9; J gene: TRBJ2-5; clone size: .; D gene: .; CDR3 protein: CASSARGETQYF; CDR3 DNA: TGTGCCAGCAGCGCGAGAGGAGAGACCCAGTACTTC
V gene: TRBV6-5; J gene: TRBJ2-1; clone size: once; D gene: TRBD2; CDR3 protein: CASRGGLAGHNEQFF; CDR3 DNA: TGTGCCAGCAGGGGGGGACTAGCGGGGCACAATGAGCAGTTCTTC
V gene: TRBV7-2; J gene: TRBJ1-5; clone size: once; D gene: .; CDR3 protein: CASSLYPVQPQHF; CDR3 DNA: TGTGCCAGCAGCTTATATCCCGTACAGCCCCAGCATTTT